These T cell receptor beta chains were read from a single sample in a study of OX40 agonist ivuxolimab in advanced cancers. The method was immunoSEQ multiplex PCR; TCRdb's version includes in-frame clones alone and lacks a portion of them. The table records tens of thousands of clones, less than 95% of them present only once. The source material was CD4+ or CD8+ T cells sorted from blood, sampled in a trial of the OX40 agonist ivuxolimab. These TCRs come from an adult with an advanced solid tumor such as melanoma, head and neck, liver or kidney cancer. Both conserved end residues are part of each CDR3. Each record gives: CDR3 length, J gene, V gene, clone size, D gene, CDR3 DNA, CDR3 protein. D genes are given only for firm matches. A clone size is listed for some rows: how often the clone was seen (once, few, many), or a class if it is expanded.

len: 14
j_gene: TRBJ2-7
v_gene: TRBV28
abundance: NA
d_gene: TRBD2
CDR3nt: TGTGCCAGCAGTTTTACGGGAGGGGGTCACGAGCAGTACTTC
CDR3aa: CASSFTGGGHEQYF

len: 12
j_gene: TRBJ2-7
v_gene: TRBV25-1
abundance: NA
d_gene: TRBD2
CDR3nt: TGTGCCAGCAGTGATTCAGCGGGACGTTCATACTTC
CDR3aa: CASSDSAGRSYF

len: 16
j_gene: TRBJ2-1
v_gene: TRBV28
abundance: NA
d_gene: NA
CDR3nt: TGTGCCAGCAGTTTATTTACGGGAGGGGGCTTCAATGAGCAGTTCTTC
CDR3aa: CASSLFTGGGFNEQFF

len: 14
j_gene: TRBJ1-1
v_gene: TRBV7-2
abundance: NA
d_gene: NA
CDR3nt: TGTGCCAGCAGCCTCCTCGGCCCTAACACTGAAGCTTTCTTT
CDR3aa: CASSLLGPNTEAFF

len: 15
j_gene: TRBJ2-7
v_gene: TRBV19
abundance: NA
d_gene: NA
CDR3nt: TGTGCCAGTAGTATAAGAGCGGGTTCAATCTACGAGCAGTACTTC
CDR3aa: CASSIRAGSIYEQYF

len: 14
j_gene: TRBJ2-1
v_gene: TRBV6-1
abundance: once
d_gene: TRBD1
CDR3nt: TGTGCCATTTACCCCAGGGGGTCTTACAATGAGCAGTTCTTC
CDR3aa: CAIYPRGSYNEQFF

len: 16
j_gene: TRBJ2-1
v_gene: TRBV4-1
abundance: NA
d_gene: NA
CDR3nt: TGCGCCAGCAGCCAAGACGACAGCGGTTGGTACAATGAGCAGTTCTTC
CDR3aa: CASSQDDSGWYNEQFF

len: 13
j_gene: TRBJ2-3
v_gene: TRBV7-9
abundance: NA
d_gene: NA
CDR3nt: TGTGCCAGCAGCCCTCGTGGGGCAGATACGCAGTATTTT
CDR3aa: CASSPRGADTQYF

len: 13
j_gene: TRBJ2-7
v_gene: TRBV5-1
abundance: NA
d_gene: NA
CDR3nt: TGCGCCAGCAGCCTGGACGACTCCTACGAGCAGTACTTC
CDR3aa: CASSLDDSYEQYF

len: 14
j_gene: TRBJ2-1
v_gene: TRBV27
abundance: NA
d_gene: TRBD2
CDR3nt: TGTGCCAGCAGGCTAGCGGGAGGGCCGGGTGAGCAGTTCTTC
CDR3aa: CASRLAGGPGEQFF

len: 18
j_gene: TRBJ2-7
v_gene: TRBV4-3
abundance: NA
d_gene: TRBD2
CDR3nt: TGCGCCAGCAGCCAAGATTCGGCCCACGGACTAGTCTATCCCGAGCAGTACTTC
CDR3aa: CASSQDSAHGLVYPEQYF

len: 16
j_gene: TRBJ1-2
v_gene: TRBV5-6
abundance: NA
d_gene: NA
CDR3nt: TGTGCCAGCAGCTTGGCCAGTGGGGGCCCCCTAGTAGGCTACACCTTC
CDR3aa: CASSLASGGPLVGYTF

len: 17
j_gene: TRBJ1-6
v_gene: TRBV27
abundance: NA
d_gene: NA
CDR3nt: TGTGCCAGCAGTACCACGACGCCCGGGACACTTAATTCACCCCTCCACTTT
CDR3aa: CASSTTTPGTLNSPLHF

len: 15
j_gene: TRBJ2-7
v_gene: TRBV6-5
abundance: NA
d_gene: TRBD1
CDR3nt: TGTGCCAGCAGTTACAGGGACAGGCGGATTTACGAGCAGTACTTC
CDR3aa: CASSYRDRRIYEQYF

len: 18
j_gene: TRBJ2-2
v_gene: TRBV21-1
abundance: NA
d_gene: NA
CDR3nt: TGTGCCAGCAGCAAGGGGACTAGCGGGGGGGATGACACCGGGGAGCTGTTTTTT
CDR3aa: CASSKGTSGGDDTGELFF

len: 12
j_gene: TRBJ2-1
v_gene: TRBV29-1
abundance: NA
d_gene: NA
CDR3nt: TGCAGCGTTGAGGGGGGCCTTAATGAGCAGTTCTTC
CDR3aa: CSVEGGLNEQFF

len: 15
j_gene: TRBJ1-1
v_gene: TRBV5-6
abundance: once
d_gene: NA
CDR3nt: TGTGCCAGCAGCTCACGGCCCGGCCCGAACACTGAAGCTTTCTTT
CDR3aa: CASSSRPGPNTEAFF

len: 12
j_gene: TRBJ2-1
v_gene: TRBV7-9
abundance: NA
d_gene: NA
CDR3nt: TGTGCCAGCAGCTTGTTGGCGGGAGAGCAGTTCTTC
CDR3aa: CASSLLAGEQFF

len: 15
j_gene: TRBJ2-7
v_gene: TRBV4-1
abundance: once
d_gene: TRBD2
CDR3nt: TGCGCCAGCAGCCAAGACCCCGGACTAGTAGGCGAGCAGTACTTC
CDR3aa: CASSQDPGLVGEQYF

len: 15
j_gene: TRBJ2-7
v_gene: TRBV15
abundance: NA
d_gene: NA
CDR3nt: TGTGCCACCAGCAGAGAGGGAGGCGGGTCCTACGAGCAGTACTTC
CDR3aa: CATSREGGGSYEQYF

len: 17
j_gene: TRBJ2-3
v_gene: TRBV7-9
abundance: NA
d_gene: TRBD2
CDR3nt: TGTGCCAGCAGCTTAGGTCGAAGCGGGAGGATGGCAGATACGCAGTATTTT
CDR3aa: CASSLGRSGRMADTQYF

len: 15
j_gene: TRBJ1-1
v_gene: TRBV4-3
abundance: NA
d_gene: NA
CDR3nt: TGCGCCAGCAGCCAAGATCACCGGGGGGTCGCTGAAGCTTTCTTT
CDR3aa: CASSQDHRGVAEAFF

len: 14
j_gene: TRBJ2-1
v_gene: TRBV7-9
abundance: NA
d_gene: NA
CDR3nt: TGTGCCAGCAGCTTAGTCGGGGCCTACAATGAGCAGTTCTTC
CDR3aa: CASSLVGAYNEQFF

len: 15
j_gene: TRBJ2-1
v_gene: TRBV4-3
abundance: NA
d_gene: TRBD2
CDR3nt: TGCGCCAGCAGCCAAGGGCCGGGAGGGGCGGGTGAGCAGTTCTTC
CDR3aa: CASSQGPGGAGEQFF

len: 15
j_gene: TRBJ2-7
v_gene: TRBV4-1
abundance: NA
d_gene: NA
CDR3nt: TGCGCCAGCAGCCAAGATCCCCTGGGGGCTTACGAGCAGTACTTC
CDR3aa: CASSQDPLGAYEQYF

len: 15
j_gene: TRBJ2-1
v_gene: TRBV5-1
abundance: NA
d_gene: NA
CDR3nt: TGCGCCAGCAGCTTGGGGGCCGACTACTACAATGAGCAGTTCTTC
CDR3aa: CASSLGADYYNEQFF

len: 12
j_gene: TRBJ2-7
v_gene: TRBV28
abundance: NA
d_gene: NA
CDR3nt: TGTGCCAGCAGTTCCACGATATACGAGCAGTACTTC
CDR3aa: CASSSTIYEQYF

len: 14
j_gene: TRBJ2-5
v_gene: TRBV7-6
abundance: NA
d_gene: NA
CDR3nt: TGTGCCAGCAGCATAGGCGGACTTCAAGAGACCCAGTACTTC
CDR3aa: CASSIGGLQETQYF

len: 14
j_gene: TRBJ2-1
v_gene: TRBV7-3
abundance: NA
d_gene: NA
CDR3nt: TGTGCCAGCAGCTCCGGGGAAGGTAACAATGAGCAGTTCTTC
CDR3aa: CASSSGEGNNEQFF

len: 18
j_gene: TRBJ2-1
v_gene: TRBV6-1
abundance: NA
d_gene: TRBD2
CDR3nt: TGTGCCAGCAGTGAAGCGCCTGATCGTAGCGGGATATCCAATGAGCAGTTCTTC
CDR3aa: CASSEAPDRSGISNEQFF

len: 16
j_gene: TRBJ1-1
v_gene: TRBV5-4
abundance: NA
d_gene: TRBD1
CDR3nt: TGTGCCAGCAGCTCTGACAGGGGGCTTGGGAACACTGAAGCTTTCTTT
CDR3aa: CASSSDRGLGNTEAFF

len: 15
j_gene: TRBJ2-7
v_gene: TRBV28
abundance: NA
d_gene: TRBD2
CDR3nt: TGTGCCAGCAGTTTTAGAGGACTAGTAACCTACGAGCAGTACTTC
CDR3aa: CASSFRGLVTYEQYF

len: 15
j_gene: TRBJ1-4
v_gene: TRBV4-2
abundance: NA
d_gene: TRBD1
CDR3nt: TGTGCCAGCAGCCAAGGCGAGGGGGCGAGAGAAAAACTGTTTTTT
CDR3aa: CASSQGEGAREKLFF

len: 14
j_gene: TRBJ2-3
v_gene: TRBV2
abundance: NA
d_gene: NA
CDR3nt: TGTGCCAGCAGTGCGGGGATACGGGCAGATACGCAGTATTTT
CDR3aa: CASSAGIRADTQYF

len: 15
j_gene: TRBJ2-5
v_gene: TRBV7-9
abundance: NA
d_gene: TRBD2
CDR3nt: TGTGCCAGCAGCCCAAGAACTAGCGGGGAAGAGACCCAGTACTTC
CDR3aa: CASSPRTSGEETQYF

len: 15
j_gene: TRBJ2-1
v_gene: TRBV4-2
abundance: NA
d_gene: TRBD2
CDR3nt: TGTGCCAGCAGCCCCGGACTAGCGGGATTCAATGAGCAGTTCTTC
CDR3aa: CASSPGLAGFNEQFF

len: 14
j_gene: TRBJ1-5
v_gene: TRBV28
abundance: once
d_gene: NA
CDR3nt: TGTGCCAGCAGTTGGATGGAGGAGAATCAGCCCCAGCATTTT
CDR3aa: CASSWMEENQPQHF

len: 17
j_gene: TRBJ2-1
v_gene: TRBV5-6
abundance: once
d_gene: TRBD2
CDR3nt: TGTGCCAGCAGCCGCAGGGCTAGCGGGGGGGCAGTGGGTGAGCAGTTCTTC
CDR3aa: CASSRRASGGAVGEQFF

len: 14
j_gene: TRBJ1-2
v_gene: TRBV7-3
abundance: NA
d_gene: NA
CDR3nt: TGTGCCAGCAGCTTAGGGGTAGGGGCGGTAGGCTACACCTTC
CDR3aa: CASSLGVGAVGYTF

len: 14
j_gene: TRBJ1-2
v_gene: TRBV27
abundance: once
d_gene: TRBD1
CDR3nt: TGTGCCAGCAGTTTAGGGGACAGGGGTTATGGCTACACCTTC
CDR3aa: CASSLGDRGYGYTF

len: 14
j_gene: TRBJ2-1
v_gene: TRBV5-1
abundance: NA
d_gene: NA
CDR3nt: TGCGCCAGCAGACCACCGGGACACGACCATGAGCAGTTCTTC
CDR3aa: CASRPPGHDHEQFF